Listed below are T cell receptor beta chains from one sample, sequenced in a study of T cell changes during pregnancy in multiple sclerosis. Data came from immunoSEQ multiplex PCR; TCRdb stores just in-frame clones and leaves some out. The data show 45,000 to 55,000 clones, about nine tenths seen once. Sequenced material: CD4+ T cells from peripheral blood mononuclear cells, taken after pregnancy. These receptors were taken from a female donor in good health, enrolled as a control in a pregnancy study. Each CDR3 is given with its conserved first and last residue. A D gene is named only where the DNA matches it firmly. A row's size may be missing; if present it is once, few, many or a size class.

D	V	J	size	CDR3	DNA
-	TRBV7-2	TRBJ2-5	-	CASSRVGSTTKETQYF	TGTGCCAGCAGCCGGGTGGGAAGTACGACTAAAGAGACCCAGTACTTC
-	TRBV28	TRBJ1-2	-	CASTVNLGHSMRYTF	TGTGCCAGCACCGTTAATCTGGGACACTCTATGCGCTACACCTTC
TRBD2	TRBV5-4	TRBJ2-1	-	CASSSRLAALNEQFF	TGTGCCAGCAGCTCGAGACTAGCTGCCTTGAATGAGCAGTTCTTC
-	TRBV5-4	TRBJ1-6	-	CASSLMGGLLHF	TGTGCCAGCAGCTTGATGGGGGGTCTCCTCCACTTT
-	TRBV2	TRBJ1-5	once	CASSPGQRENQPQHF	TGTGCCAGCAGCCCCGGACAAAGGGAAAATCAGCCCCAGCATTTT
-	TRBV18	TRBJ2-2	-	CASSPKSIANTGELFF	TGTGCCAGCTCACCAAAGAGTATCGCGAACACCGGGGAGCTGTTTTTT
TRBD2	TRBV4-2	TRBJ2-2	-	CASSQGGGLANTGELFF	TGTGCCAGCAGCCAAGGCGGGGGACTAGCGAACACCGGGGAGCTGTTTTTT
TRBD1	TRBV6-1	TRBJ1-1	-	CASSEATGLEAFF	TGTGCCAGCAGTGAAGCGACAGGGCTTGAAGCTTTCTTT
TRBD1	TRBV6-5	TRBJ2-5	-	CASSKGQGKETQYF	TGTGCCAGCAGTAAGGGACAGGGCAAAGAGACCCAGTACTTC
-	TRBV27	TRBJ2-2	-	CASSLRRTGELFF	TGTGCCAGCAGTTTGAGGAGAACCGGGGAGCTGTTTTTT
TRBD2	TRBV2	TRBJ2-1	-	CASSLGEAGGLFF	TGTGCCAGCAGCCTTGGCGAAGCGGGGGGATTGTTCTTC
TRBD1	TRBV18	TRBJ1-2	-	CASSPQGAGGYTF	TGTGCCAGCTCACCACAGGGGGCTGGTGGCTACACCTTC
-	TRBV2	TRBJ1-1	-	CASKLRLTEAFF	TGTGCCAGCAAGCTTCGGTTAACTGAAGCTTTCTTT
-	TRBV28	TRBJ1-6	-	CASSTPGGNSPLHF	TGTGCCAGCAGTACCCCGGGGGGTAATTCACCCCTCCACTTT
TRBD1	TRBV30	TRBJ2-1	-	CARDSHNEQFF	TGTGCCAGGGACAGCCACAATGAGCAGTTCTTC
TRBD1	TRBV7-2	TRBJ2-5	-	CASSPRPQGQETQYF	TGTGCCAGCAGCCCCCGACCACAGGGGCAAGAGACCCAGTACTTC
TRBD2	TRBV28	TRBJ2-1	-	CATLAGGLNEQFF	TGTGCCACCCTAGCGGGGGGCCTCAATGAGCAGTTCTTC
-	TRBV25-1	TRBJ2-6	once	CASSKQAGANVLTF	TGTGCCAGCAGTAAGCAGGCTGGGGCCAACGTCCTGACTTTC
-	TRBV30	TRBJ1-1	-	CAWSEFMNTEAFF	TGTGCCTGGAGTGAATTTATGAACACTGAAGCTTTCTTT
-	TRBV7-9	TRBJ1-2	few	CASSLRDILDLYGYTF	TGTGCCAGCAGCTTACGGGACATCCTCGACCTCTATGGCTACACCTTC
-	TRBV18	TRBJ2-7	-	CASSPNQNEQYF	TGTGCCAGCTCACCAAACCAGAACGAGCAGTACTTC
-	TRBV25-1	TRBJ2-3	-	CASSEWGGTDTQYF	TGTGCCAGCAGTGAATGGGGGGGCACAGATACGCAGTATTTT
-	TRBV11-2	TRBJ1-4	-	CASSPKFREKLFF	TGTGCCAGCAGCCCTAAATTTCGTGAAAAACTGTTTTTT
-	TRBV2	TRBJ1-5	-	CASSERAHSNQPQHF	TGTGCCAGCAGTGAGAGGGCCCATAGCAATCAGCCCCAGCATTTT
-	TRBV11-3	TRBJ2-1	-	CASSLDGQEAYNEQFF	TGTGCCAGCAGCTTAGATGGGCAGGAGGCCTACAATGAGCAGTTCTTC
TRBD1	TRBV19	TRBJ1-1	once	CASTTYRGWTEAFF	TGTGCCAGTACGACCTACAGGGGATGGACTGAAGCTTTCTTT
-	TRBV15	TRBJ1-5	-	CATSGGASNQPQHF	TGTGCCACCAGCGGGGGGGCTAGCAATCAGCCCCAGCATTTT
-	TRBV20-1	TRBJ1-1	-	CSARESSEAFF	TGCAGTGCTAGAGAATCATCAGAAGCTTTCTTT
-	TRBV6-6	TRBJ1-6	-	CASSPGGGGLNSPLHF	TGTGCCAGCAGTCCCGGAGGGGGGGGCTTGAATTCACCCCTCCACTTT
-	TRBV29-1	TRBJ1-1	-	CSGTQGLNTEAFF	TGCAGCGGGACACAGGGACTGAACACTGAAGCTTTCTTT
-	TRBV14	TRBJ2-6	-	CASSQDRGPLSGANVLTF	TGTGCCAGCAGCCAAGATAGGGGCCCATTATCCGGGGCCAACGTCCTGACTTTC
-	TRBV9	TRBJ1-2	-	CASSVDRNYGYTF	TGTGCCAGCAGCGTCGACAGAAACTATGGCTACACCTTC
-	TRBV30	TRBJ2-3	-	CAWSNGDTQYF	TGTGCCTGGAGTAACGGAGATACGCAGTATTTT
TRBD2	TRBV5-4	TRBJ2-1	once	CASSHSGGAEQFF	TGTGCCAGCAGCCATAGCGGGGGGGCTGAGCAGTTCTTC
-	TRBV6-4	TRBJ2-3	-	CASRARGDTDTQYF	TGTGCCAGCAGGGCCAGGGGGGACACAGATACGCAGTATTTT
TRBD2	TRBV6-6	TRBJ2-1	few	CASSNPTSGGLEQFF	TGTGCCAGCAGCAACCCGACTAGCGGGGGACTTGAGCAGTTCTTC
-	TRBV6-1	TRBJ1-1	-	CASTLKGAEAFF	TGTGCCAGCACCCTGAAAGGGGCTGAAGCTTTCTTT
-	TRBV15	TRBJ2-7	once	CATSRAYSPWVEQYF	TGTGCCACCAGCAGAGCGTACAGTCCCTGGGTCGAGCAGTACTTC
TRBD1	TRBV5-1	TRBJ1-5	-	CASSLDRGPGQPQHF	TGCGCCAGCAGCTTGGACAGGGGGCCTGGTCAGCCCCAGCATTTT
-	TRBV28	TRBJ1-2	-	CASSLGQNYGYTF	TGTGCCAGCAGTTTGGGGCAGAACTATGGCTACACCTTC
-	TRBV7-9	TRBJ1-1	-	CASSVSGPTEAFF	TGTGCCAGCAGCGTATCGGGTCCGACTGAAGCTTTCTTT